The TCR beta chain described here comes from a study of T cell responses to AZD1222 COVID-19 vaccine. The CDR3 extends over 16 amino acids. V was pared by 5 bases and J by 4 bases, with 13 bases of the junction left unmatched. Germline CDR1 and CDR2: MNHEY and SMNVEV (reference sequence). In the case of this clone: Its target is not known.

General study results and limits: Spike-specific TCR depth and breadth grew after two AZD1222 doses. Across spike, vaccine-associated CD4 TCRs were found, dominant at 160-218 and 743-854.

The assay was immunoSEQ multiplex PCR, and TCRdb's table has in-frame clones only and misses some. Found here are more than 95,000 clones, 89% of them singletons; the top ten hold about 17%. V and J are TRBV27 and TRBJ1-2; TRBD1 agrees at 7 bases. This material consisted of peripheral blood, taken on day 0 of AZD1222 vaccination. This receptor was obtained from an adult in good health. CDR3 amino acids: CASSPGTGALGYGYTF. CDR3 coding DNA: TGTGCCAGCAGTCCCGGCACAGGGGCATTAGGCTATGGCTACACCTTC.